Shown below are 9 T cell receptor beta chains from a single sample sequenced in a study of CDR3 diversity in severe acne. TCRdb re-called the PCR reads through MiXCR, storing one row per CDR3 protein. The table lists approximately 77,000 distinct CDR3 sequences, under 55% of them singletons. The sequencing sample was made of blood. The receptors shown here come from a male donor with severe acne vulgaris.

This sequence joins TRBV9 and TRBJ1-4; tentative D call: TRBD1 (6 bases). Trimming removed 0 bases from V and 5 bases from J, with 11 bases in between. The CDR3 covers 15 residues. Germline V gene data show CDR1 as SGDLS and CDR2 as YYNGEE. This chain's CDR3 is CASSVVGAGNEKLFF. Here the CDR3 DNA reads TGTGCCAGCAGCGTAGTGGGGGCTGGGAATGAAAAACTGTTTTTT.

A remark on this clonotype: No conserved phenylalanine or tryptophan ends this CDR3, so it is likely a read error. It is unclear where the CDR3 begins or ends on the DNA, so no DNA is shown, and the CDR3 is as TCRdb lists it. This sequence joins TRBV6-1 and TRBJ2-1; the D segment call TRBD2 is taken from the table without a DNA check. Germline CDR1 and CDR2: MNHNS and SASEGT. The CDR3 has 15 amino acids, counting both end residues. CDR3: CAIRTTSGRVNEQTL.

The chain has TRBV7-8 and TRBJ2-7; no clear D gene. Germline V gene sequence: CDR1 SGHVS, CDR2 FQNEAQ. The CDR3 is 14 residues long. Trimming shortened V by 4 bases and J by 7 bases, and 17 bases separated the two germline ends. The CDR3 region has the DNA TGTGCCAGCAGCTCCCGGCAGGCCCCCTTAGAGCAGTACTTC. Translating gives CASSSRQAPLEQYF.

In this sample, this clonotype turned up many times. This sequence joins TRBV6-5 and TRBJ2-4; 10 positions agree with TRBD1. Germline V lookup: CDR1 MNHEY, CDR2 SVGAGI. This CDR3 spans 15 amino acids. Trimming at V came to 0 bases and at J to 8 bases, leaving 4 bases not matched to a gene. The CDR3 nucleotides are TGTGCCAGCAGTTACTCCGGGACAGGGGTAGACATTCAGTACTTC. This encodes CASSYSGTGVDIQYF.

The chain combines TRBV4-1 with TRBJ2-1; 7 nucleotides match TRBD2. CDR1 and CDR2 from the germline V gene are MGHRA and YSYEKL. Trimming took 1 base from V and 3 from J; bases not matched to a gene: 12. CDR3 length equals 18 residues. The CDR3 loop is CASSQGILRREHYNEQFF. The CDR3 DNA reads as TGCGCCAGCAGCCAAGGAATTCTTAGGCGGGAGCACTACAATGAGCAGTTCTTC.

The chain employs TRBV11-2 and TRBJ2-7; D is ambiguous. Germline CDR1 SGHAT, CDR2 FQNNGV. The CDR3 sequence is 13 residues long. Trimming left V 7 bases short and J 0 bases short, with 10 bases between. The CDR3 bases are TGTGCCAGCAAGCCAGAGAACTCCTACGAGCAGTACTTC. The encoded protein is CASKPENSYEQYF.

This clonotype was detected ten times or more. The V and J genes are TRBV24-1 and TRBJ2-7; 8 nucleotides agree with TRBD1. V was clipped by 11 bases and J by 8 bases; unmatched bases: 13. CDR3 size: 13 residues. Germline lookup yields CDR1 KGHDR and CDR2 SFDVKD. CDR3 nucleotides: TGTGCCATTCCGGACAGGGAAGCACGGAAGCAGTACGTC. Its protein product is CAIPDREARKQYV.

This clonotype came up a few times. V usage is TRBV29-1 and J usage is TRBJ2-6; D not resolved. The CDR3 totals 14 residues. Trimming removed 1 base from V and 1 base from J, with 5 bases in between. From germline, CDR1 is SQVTM and CDR2 ANQGSEA. CDR3 protein: CSVEVLSGANVLTF. In DNA, the CDR3 is TGCAGCGTTGAAGTTCTGTCTGGGGCCAACGTCCTGACTTTC.

The genes are TRBV25-1 and TRBJ2-2; no clear D gene. CDR3 size: 14 residues. V lost 5 bases and J lost 2, with 9 bases in between. Germline V gene lookup returns CDR1 MGHDK and CDR2 SYGVNS. The CDR3 sequence is CASSRFDNTGELFF. CDR3 DNA sequence: TGTGCCAGCAGTAGATTCGACAACACCGGGGAGCTGTTTTTT. Combining the CDR3 with reference TRBV25-1 and TRBJ2-2 gives the whole variable domain EADIYQTPRYLVIGTGKKITLECSQTMGHDKMYWYQQDPGMELHLIHYSYGVNSTEKGDLSSESTVSRIRTEHFPLTLESARPSHTSQYLCASSRFDNTGELFFGEGSRLTVL.